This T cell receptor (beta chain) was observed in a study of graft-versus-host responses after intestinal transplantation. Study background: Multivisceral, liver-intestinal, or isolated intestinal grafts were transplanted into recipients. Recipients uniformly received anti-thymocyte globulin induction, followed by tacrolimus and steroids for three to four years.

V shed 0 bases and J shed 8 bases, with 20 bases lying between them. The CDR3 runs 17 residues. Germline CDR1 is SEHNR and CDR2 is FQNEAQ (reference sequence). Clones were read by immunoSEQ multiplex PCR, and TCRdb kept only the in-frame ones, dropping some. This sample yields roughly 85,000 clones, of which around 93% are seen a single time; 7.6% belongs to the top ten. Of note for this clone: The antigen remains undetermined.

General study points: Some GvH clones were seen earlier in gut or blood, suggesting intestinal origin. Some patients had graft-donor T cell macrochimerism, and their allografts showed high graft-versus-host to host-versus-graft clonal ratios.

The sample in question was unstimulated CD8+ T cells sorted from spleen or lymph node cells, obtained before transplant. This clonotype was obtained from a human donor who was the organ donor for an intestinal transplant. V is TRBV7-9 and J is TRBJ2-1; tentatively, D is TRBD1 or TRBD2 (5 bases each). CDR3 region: CASSLARTGLMIYEQFF. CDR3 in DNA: TGTGCCAGCAGCTTAGCGCGAACAGGACTCATGATTTATGAGCAGTTCTTC. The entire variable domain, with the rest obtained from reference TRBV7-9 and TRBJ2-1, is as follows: DTGVSQNPRHKITKRGQNVTFRCDPISEHNRLYWYRQTLGQGPEFLTYFQNEAQLEKSRLLSDRFSAERPKGSFSTLEIQRTEQGDSAMYLCASSLARTGLMIYEQFFGPGTRLTVL.